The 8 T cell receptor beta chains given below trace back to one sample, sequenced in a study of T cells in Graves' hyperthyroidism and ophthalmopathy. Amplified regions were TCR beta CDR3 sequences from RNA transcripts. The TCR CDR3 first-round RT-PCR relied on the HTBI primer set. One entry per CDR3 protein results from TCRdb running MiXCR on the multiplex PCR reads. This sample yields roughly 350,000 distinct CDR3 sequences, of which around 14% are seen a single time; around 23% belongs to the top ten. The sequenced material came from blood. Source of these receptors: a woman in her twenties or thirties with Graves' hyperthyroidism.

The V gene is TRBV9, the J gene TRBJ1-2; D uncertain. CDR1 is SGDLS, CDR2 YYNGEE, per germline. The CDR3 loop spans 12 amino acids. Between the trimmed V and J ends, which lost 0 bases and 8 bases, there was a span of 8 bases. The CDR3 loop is CASSVDGQGYTF. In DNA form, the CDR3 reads TGTGCCAGCAGCGTAGATGGGCAGGGCTACACCTTC.

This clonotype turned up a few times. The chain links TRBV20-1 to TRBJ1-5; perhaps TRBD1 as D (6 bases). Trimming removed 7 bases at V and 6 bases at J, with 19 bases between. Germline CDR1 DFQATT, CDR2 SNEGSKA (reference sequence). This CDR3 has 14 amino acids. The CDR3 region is CSGTGPSGTQPQHF. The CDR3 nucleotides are TGCAGTGGCACAGGGCCCTCCGGCACTCAGCCCCAGCATTTT.

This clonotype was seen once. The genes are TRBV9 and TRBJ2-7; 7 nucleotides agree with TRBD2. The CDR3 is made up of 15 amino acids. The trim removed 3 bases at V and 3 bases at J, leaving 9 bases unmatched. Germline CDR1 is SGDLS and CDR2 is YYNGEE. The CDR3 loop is CASSARGVGNYEQYF. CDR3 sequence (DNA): TGTGCCAGCAGCGCCCGGGGGGTCGGGAACTACGAGCAGTACTTC.

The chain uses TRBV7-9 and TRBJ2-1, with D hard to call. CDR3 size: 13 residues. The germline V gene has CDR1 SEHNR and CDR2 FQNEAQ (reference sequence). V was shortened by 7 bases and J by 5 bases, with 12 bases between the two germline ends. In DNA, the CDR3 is TGTGCCAGCACCGCAAGATACGACAATGAGCAGTTCTTC. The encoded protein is CASTARYDNEQFF. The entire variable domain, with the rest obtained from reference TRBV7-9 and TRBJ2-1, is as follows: DTGVSQNPRHKITKRGQNVTFRCDPISEHNRLYWYRQTLGQGPEFLTYFQNEAQLEKSRLLSDRFSAERPKGSFSTLEIQRTEQGDSAMYLCASTARYDNEQFFGPGTRLTVL.

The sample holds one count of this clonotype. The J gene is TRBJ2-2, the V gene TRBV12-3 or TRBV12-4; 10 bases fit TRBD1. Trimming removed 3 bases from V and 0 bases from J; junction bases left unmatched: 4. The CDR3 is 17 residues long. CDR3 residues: CASSFRGQGANTGELFF. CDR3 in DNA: TGTGCCAGCAGTTTCAGAGGACAGGGGGCGAACACCGGGGAGCTGTTTTTT.

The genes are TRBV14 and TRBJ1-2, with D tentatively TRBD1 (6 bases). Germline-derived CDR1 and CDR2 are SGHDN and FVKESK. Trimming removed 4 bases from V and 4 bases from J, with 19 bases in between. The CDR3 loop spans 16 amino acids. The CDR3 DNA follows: TGTGCCAGCAGCCCAGGGCCCACAGGGATACTCTATGGCTACACCTTC. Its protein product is CASSPGPTGILYGYTF.

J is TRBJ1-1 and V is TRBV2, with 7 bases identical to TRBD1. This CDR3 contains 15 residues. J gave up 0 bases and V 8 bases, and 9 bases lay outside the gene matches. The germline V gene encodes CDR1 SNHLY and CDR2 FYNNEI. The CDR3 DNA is TGTGCCAGCCACGGGACAGACCACTTGAACACTGAAGCTTTCTTT. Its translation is CASHGTDHLNTEAFF.

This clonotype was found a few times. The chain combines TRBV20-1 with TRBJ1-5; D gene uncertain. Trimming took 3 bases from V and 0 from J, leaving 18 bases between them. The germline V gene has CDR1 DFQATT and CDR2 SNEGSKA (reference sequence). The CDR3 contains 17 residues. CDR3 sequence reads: CSARTRRQAYSNQPQHF. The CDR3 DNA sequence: TGCAGTGCTAGGACGCGACGCCAAGCGTATAGCAATCAGCCCCAGCATTTT.